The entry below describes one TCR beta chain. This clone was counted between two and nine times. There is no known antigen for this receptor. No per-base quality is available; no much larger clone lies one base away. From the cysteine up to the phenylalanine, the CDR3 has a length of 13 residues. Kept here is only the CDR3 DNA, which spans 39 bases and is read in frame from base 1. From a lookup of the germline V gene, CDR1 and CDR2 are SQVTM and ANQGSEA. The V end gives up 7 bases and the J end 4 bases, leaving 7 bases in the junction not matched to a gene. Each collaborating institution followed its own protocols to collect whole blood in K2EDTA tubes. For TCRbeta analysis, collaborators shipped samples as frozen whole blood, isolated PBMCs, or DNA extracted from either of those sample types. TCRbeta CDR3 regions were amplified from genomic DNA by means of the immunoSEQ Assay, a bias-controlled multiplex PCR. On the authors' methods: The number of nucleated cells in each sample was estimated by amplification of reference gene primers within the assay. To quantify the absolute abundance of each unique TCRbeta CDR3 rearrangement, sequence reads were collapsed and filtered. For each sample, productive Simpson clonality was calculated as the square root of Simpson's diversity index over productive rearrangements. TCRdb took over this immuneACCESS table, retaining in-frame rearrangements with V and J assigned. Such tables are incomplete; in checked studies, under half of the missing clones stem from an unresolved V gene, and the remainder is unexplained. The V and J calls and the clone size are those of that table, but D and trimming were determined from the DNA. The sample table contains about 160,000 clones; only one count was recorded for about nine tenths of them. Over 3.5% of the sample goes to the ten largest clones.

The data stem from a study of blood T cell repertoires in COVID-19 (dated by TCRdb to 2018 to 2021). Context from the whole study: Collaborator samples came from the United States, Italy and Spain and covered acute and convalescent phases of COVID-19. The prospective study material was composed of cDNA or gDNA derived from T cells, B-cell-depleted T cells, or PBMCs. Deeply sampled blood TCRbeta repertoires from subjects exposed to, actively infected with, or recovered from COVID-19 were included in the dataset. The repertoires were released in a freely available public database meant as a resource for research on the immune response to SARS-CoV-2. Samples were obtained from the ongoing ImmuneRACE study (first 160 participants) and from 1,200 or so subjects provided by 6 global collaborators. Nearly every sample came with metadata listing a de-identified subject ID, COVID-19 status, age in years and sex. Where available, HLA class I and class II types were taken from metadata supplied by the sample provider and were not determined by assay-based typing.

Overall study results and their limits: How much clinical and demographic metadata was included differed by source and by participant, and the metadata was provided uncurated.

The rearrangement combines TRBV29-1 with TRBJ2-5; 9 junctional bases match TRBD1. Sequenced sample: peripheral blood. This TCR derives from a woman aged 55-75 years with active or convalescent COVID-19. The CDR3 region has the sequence CSGDRGGRETQYF. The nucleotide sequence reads TGCAGCGGCGACAGGGGGGGCCGAGAGACCCAGTACTTC.